This entry describes one TCR beta chain. Its matching antigen is unknown. Clones were read by immunoSEQ multiplex PCR, and TCRdb kept only the in-frame ones, dropping some. The profile shows roughly 30,000 clones, more than 70% of them singletons. This record belongs to a study of T cells in localized non-small cell lung cancer. Overall study findings and caveats: Multi-region tumor sequencing was not done, so intratumor heterogeneity could not be excluded. Within adjacent lung there appeared a median approximately 60 of the top 100 tumor clones.

CDR1 and CDR2 (germline): MNHEY, SVGAGI. The ends were cut back, 6 bases at V and 8 bases at J, with 16 bases in the middle. The CDR3 contains 13 residues. The TCR was taken from a woman aged 40-69 years with stage I lung adenocarcinoma. J is TRBJ1-1 and V is TRBV6-5; D ambiguous. The specimen comprised peripheral blood, sampled before any cancer treatment. The DNA of the CDR3 is TGTGCCAGCAGACCGGGAGATCGCGTGGAAGCTTTCTTT. Its protein is CASRPGDRVEAFF.